A single sample is the source of the 13 T cell receptor beta chains below, sequenced in a study of OX40 agonist ivuxolimab in advanced cancers. Assay used: immunoSEQ multiplex PCR; TCRdb lists only in-frame clones, some missing. Of tens of thousands of clones listed, around 73% are singletons. Sequences were derived from CD4+ or CD8+ T cells sorted from blood, sampled in a trial of the OX40 agonist ivuxolimab. The origin of the receptors is an adult with an advanced solid tumor such as melanoma, head and neck, liver or kidney cancer.

This chain links TRBV7-9 with TRBJ2-5; D is perhaps TRBD2 (5 bases). The CDR3 spans 15 residues. The V and J ends lost 1 base and 5 bases respectively, with 14 bases between them. Germline assignment: CDR1 SEHNR and CDR2 FQNEAQ (reference sequence). CDR3 nucleotide sequence: TGTGCCAGCAGCTTAGGGACTGTTTTGGGGGAGACCCAGTACTTC. It is translated as CASSLGTVLGETQYF.

The sample holds one count of this clone. This chain connects TRBV10-2 to TRBJ2-2, with TRBD2 identical over 10 bases. From germline, CDR1 is WSHSY and CDR2 SAAADI. The junction had 8 bases not matched to a gene; V was cut back by 6 bases and J by 4 bases. This CDR3 contains 16 residues. The CDR3 DNA sequence: TGCGCCAGCAGGCTAACTAGCGGGGCGTCCACCGGGGAGCTGTTTTTT. The encoded protein is CASRLTSGASTGELFF.

By proportion, this clone is medium-sized. The genes are TRBV19 and TRBJ1-2, with a possible D match to TRBD1 (5 bases). This CDR3 spans 16 amino acids. Germline V lookup: CDR1 LNHDA, CDR2 SQIVND (reference sequence). Deletions cut 7 bases from V and 4 bases from J, with 22 bases between. The CDR3 DNA sequence: TGTGCCAGTAATAATGGGGCGGCAGCTAGTGGCTATGGCTACACCTTC. This encodes CASNNGAAASGYGYTF.

This chain links TRBV7-9 with TRBJ1-4; TRBD1 agrees at 10 bases. Germline V gene data show CDR1 as SEHNR and CDR2 as FQNEAQ (reference sequence). V dropped 5 bases and J dropped 3; count of bases not matched to a gene: 9. CDR3 size: 17 residues. CDR3: CASSILGQGLPNEKLFF. The CDR3, as DNA: TGTGCCAGCAGCATACTGGGACAGGGGTTACCTAATGAAAAACTGTTTTTT.

The gene calls are TRBV5-1 and TRBJ1-2, with a possible D match to TRBD1 (5 bases). The germline V gene encodes CDR1 SGHRS and CDR2 YFSETQ. CDR3 size: 13 residues. V was pared by 4 bases and J by 4 bases, with 11 bases between. The CDR3 sequence: CASSPGGTYGYTF. CDR3 sequence (DNA): TGCGCCAGCAGCCCGGGAGGGACCTATGGCTACACCTTC.

This chain uses TRBV29-1 with TRBJ1-5; 12 bases match TRBD1. Germline V CDR1 and CDR2: SQVTM, ANQGSEA. The CDR3 runs to 17 residues. V lost 0 bases and J lost 0; bases outside the gene matches: 3. This chain's CDR3 is CSVEEGTGGYSNQPQHF. The CDR3 DNA reads as TGCAGCGTTGAAGAAGGGACAGGGGGCTATAGCAATCAGCCCCAGCATTTT.

The V call is TRBV10-1, the J call TRBJ1-1; 11 nucleotides match TRBD1. CDR1 WNHNN and CDR2 SYGVQD come from the germline V gene (reference sequence). This CDR3 comprises 14 residues. The ends lost 2 bases at V and 6 bases at J; junction bases unmatched: 2. The CDR3 DNA follows: TGCGCCAGCAGTGAGCCGGGACAGGGGGCTGAAGCTTTCTTT. This sequence encodes CASSEPGQGAEAFF.

This clone was recorded once. This sequence joins TRBV5-5 and TRBJ1-1; D is unresolved. This CDR3 region has 14 residues. Germline assignment: CDR1 SGHKS and CDR2 YYEKEE (reference sequence). The germline V and J ends were trimmed by 4 bases and 1 base, with 11 bases remaining between them. The CDR3 region is CASSPRHQNTEAFF. The CDR3 DNA sequence: TGTGCCAGCAGCCCCCGACACCAGAACACTGAAGCTTTCTTT.

The table lists this clone with a few counts. The CDR3 bases are TGTGCCTGGGACCCCAGCGGGGAGCTGTTTTTT. It yields the protein CAWDPSGELFF. J is TRBJ2-2 and V is TRBV30, with D unresolved. The V and J ends lost 5 bases and 7 bases respectively, with 8 bases between them. Germline CDR1 and CDR2: GTSNPN and SVGIG (reference sequence). The CDR3 consists of 11 residues.

CDR3 DNA sequence: TGTGCCAGTAGTACCCAGGGATTTAGCACAGATACGCAGTATTTT. Its protein is CASSTQGFSTDTQYF. J is TRBJ2-3 and V is TRBV19; weak D call: TRBD1 (5 bases). The CDR3 contains 15 residues. The ends were cut back, 4 bases at V and 0 bases at J, with 11 bases in the middle. Germline V gives CDR1 LNHDA, CDR2 SQIVND (reference sequence).

The CDR3 bases are TGTGCCAGCAGCTTAGGACTAGCGAGCACAGATACGCAGTATTTT. This sequence encodes CASSLGLASTDTQYF. This chain joins TRBV11-3 and TRBJ2-3, with 8 nucleotides matching TRBD2. Germline V gene sequence: CDR1 SGHNT, CDR2 YENEEA. This CDR3 region has 15 residues. V dropped 1 base and J dropped 0; count of bases not matched to a gene: 0.

The rearrangement uses TRBV5-1 and TRBJ2-1; possibly TRBD1 or TRBD2 for D (5 bases each). The CDR3 is 14 residues long. The germline V gene encodes CDR1 SGHRS and CDR2 YFSETQ. Trimming took 4 bases from V and 5 from J, leaving 13 bases between them. CDR3 DNA: TGCGCCAGCAGCCAAGGGGAGTTCAACAATGAGCAGTTCTTC. Translation gives CASSQGEFNNEQFF.

The genes are TRBV7-9 and TRBJ2-2, with TRBD2 matching 13 bases. The CDR3 has 19 residues. Germline trimming cut 5 bases from V and 1 base from J; bases unmatched to any gene: 10. Germline V CDR1 and CDR2: SEHNR, FQNEAQ (reference sequence). The CDR3 region has the DNA TGTGCCAGCAGCACAACCGGACTAGCGGGGGCCTTGAACACCGGGGAGCTGTTTTTT. Encoded protein: CASSTTGLAGALNTGELFF. The entire variable domain, with the rest obtained from reference TRBV7-9 and TRBJ2-2, is as follows: DTGVSQNPRHKITKRGQNVTFRCDPISEHNRLYWYRQTLGQGPEFLTYFQNEAQLEKSRLLSDRFSAERPKGSFSTLEIQRTEQGDSAMYLCASSTTGLAGALNTGELFFGEGSRLTVL.